What follows are 4 T cell receptor beta chains derived from one specimen sequenced in a study of T cells in Graves' hyperthyroidism and ophthalmopathy. From RNA transcripts, TCR beta CDR3 regions were amplified. The HTBI primer set was used in a first-round RT-PCR of the TCR CDR3. TCRdb analysed the multiplex PCR reads with MiXCR anew, one entry per CDR3 protein. The sample has roughly 700,000 distinct CDR3 sequences; roughly 32% are singletons. Sequences were obtained from blood. The source is a woman in her thirties or forties with Graves' hyperthyroidism.

At least ten counts were recorded for this clonotype. V usage is TRBV7-2 and J usage is TRBJ1-4; D not certain. V dropped 5 bases and J dropped 4 bases, with 11 bases sitting between them. This CDR3 region has 14 residues. CDR1 and CDR2 (germline): SGHTA, FQGNSA. The CDR3 sequence: CASSPDLGNEKLFF. The CDR3 DNA is TGTGCCAGCAGCCCAGACCTCGGTAATGAAAAACTGTTTTTT.

This clonotype occurred many times. The junction departs from germline at one end; a sequencing error may be responsible. The chain combines TRBV7-7 with TRBJ2-5; weak D call: TRBD1 (5 bases). There are 13 residues in the CDR3. Germline-derived CDR1 and CDR2 are SSHAT and FNYEAQ (reference sequence). CDR3 sequence (DNA): TGTGCTAGCAGTAGACAGCTCCAAGAGACCCAGTACTTC. Translating it yields CASSRQLQETQYF.

This clonotype was recorded at least ten times. The V call is TRBV5-5, the J call TRBJ2-7; D remains unclear. The V and J ends lost 7 bases and 3 bases respectively, with 14 bases between them. The CDR3 totals 13 residues. Germline values: CDR1 SGHKS, CDR2 YYEKEE (reference sequence). This CDR3 is CASSISAVYEQYF. The DNA for the CDR3 is TGTGCCAGCTCCATCAGCGCCGTCTACGAGCAGTACTTC. Variable domain in full (rest from reference TRBV5-5 and TRBJ2-7): DAGVTQSPTHLIKTRGQQVTLRCSPISGHKSVSWYQQVLGQGPQFIFQYYEKEERGRGNFPDRFSARQFPNYSSELNVNALLLGDSALYLCASSISAVYEQYFGPGTRLTVT.

The chain recombines TRBV10-1 with TRBJ2-7; 11 bases are a match to TRBD2. Germline values: CDR1 WNHNN, CDR2 SYGVQD (reference sequence). This CDR3 has 13 residues. J gave up 8 bases and V 6 bases, and 6 bases lay outside the gene matches. In DNA, the CDR3 is TGCGCCAGCAGCGGGACTAGCGGTTTAAAGCAGTACTTC. Encoded protein: CASSGTSGLKQYF.